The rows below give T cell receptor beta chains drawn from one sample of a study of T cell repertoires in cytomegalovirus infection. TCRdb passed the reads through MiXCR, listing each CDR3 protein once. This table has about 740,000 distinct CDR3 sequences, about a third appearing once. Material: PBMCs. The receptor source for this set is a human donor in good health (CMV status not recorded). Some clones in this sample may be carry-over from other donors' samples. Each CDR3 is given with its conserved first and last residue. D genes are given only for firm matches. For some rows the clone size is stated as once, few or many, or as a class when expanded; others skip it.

CDR3 protein: CASSLDRVEKKLFF
CDR3 DNA: TGTGCCAGCAGCTTGGACAGGGTTGAGAAAAAACTGTTTTTT
D gene: TRBD1
clone size: many
J gene: TRBJ1-4
V gene: TRBV7-8

CDR3 protein: CASSLMRVSGNTIYF
CDR3 DNA: TGTGCCAGCAGCTTGATGAGGGTCTCTGGAAACACCATATATTTT
D gene: .
clone size: .
J gene: TRBJ1-3
V gene: TRBV5-5

CDR3 protein: CASSFAVTGELFF
CDR3 DNA: TGTGCCAGTTCCTTTGCGGTCACCGGGGAGCTGTTTTTT
D gene: .
clone size: few
J gene: TRBJ2-2
V gene: TRBV19

CDR3 protein: CASRNISTGSTEAFF
CDR3 DNA: TGTGCCAGCAGGAACATATCGACAGGGAGCACTGAAGCTTTCTTT
D gene: TRBD1
clone size: .
J gene: TRBJ1-1
V gene: TRBV6-2/TRBV6-3

CDR3 protein: CASTQGGNDQPQHF
CDR3 DNA: TGTGCCAGCACCCAGGGGGGGAATGATCAGCCCCAGCATTTT
D gene: TRBD1
clone size: few
J gene: TRBJ1-5
V gene: TRBV27

CDR3 protein: CASSLDWAISYNEQFF
CDR3 DNA: TGTGCCAGCAGCTTAGATTGGGCAATCTCCTACAATGAGCAGTTCTTC
D gene: .
clone size: .
J gene: TRBJ2-1
V gene: TRBV7-2

CDR3 protein: CARGLTTGTGSTEAFF
CDR3 DNA: TGTGCTAGAGGTCTCACGACCGGGACAGGGAGCACTGAAGCTTTCTTT
D gene: TRBD1
clone size: .
J gene: TRBJ1-1
V gene: TRBV12-5

CDR3 protein: CASSTDPVAGGETQYF
CDR3 DNA: TGTGCCAGTAGTACAGACCCGGTAGCGGGAGGAGAGACCCAGTACTTC
D gene: TRBD2
clone size: .
J gene: TRBJ2-5
V gene: TRBV19

CDR3 protein: CASSAAGYGELFF
CDR3 DNA: TGTGCCAGCAGTGCGGCGGGGTACGGGGAGCTGTTTTTT
D gene: .
clone size: .
J gene: TRBJ2-2
V gene: TRBV2

CDR3 protein: CASSPRAGQTGRSGRAFEQFF
CDR3 DNA: TGTGCCAGCAGCCCCCGGGCGGGTCAGACCGGTAGAAGCGGGAGGGCATTTGAGCAGTTCTTC
D gene: TRBD2
clone size: .
J gene: TRBJ2-1
V gene: TRBV7-6

CDR3 protein: CAFNGQGYTGELFF
CDR3 DNA: TGTGCCTTTAATGGACAGGGGTACACCGGGGAGCTGTTTTTT
D gene: TRBD1
clone size: .
J gene: TRBJ2-2
V gene: TRBV30

CDR3 protein: CASSQQGTYNSPLHF
CDR3 DNA: TGTGCCAGCAGCCAACAGGGGACCTATAATTCACCCCTCCACTTT
D gene: .
clone size: .
J gene: TRBJ1-6
V gene: TRBV4-2

CDR3 protein: CSVAGQNEKLFF
CDR3 DNA: TGCAGCGTAGCCGGACAGAATGAAAAACTGTTTTTT
D gene: .
clone size: .
J gene: TRBJ1-4
V gene: TRBV29-1

CDR3 protein: CASSGRSGVNTEAFF
CDR3 DNA: TGTGCCAGCAGCGGCCGGTCGGGGGTGAACACTGAAGCTTTCTTT
D gene: .
clone size: .
J gene: TRBJ1-1
V gene: TRBV9

CDR3 protein: CASSPGAGGLNPGELFF
CDR3 DNA: TGTGCCAGCAGCCCGGGTGCAGGGGGTCTGAATCCCGGGGAGCTGTTTTTT
D gene: TRBD1
clone size: many
J gene: TRBJ2-2
V gene: TRBV28

CDR3 protein: CASSLGVLGYTF
CDR3 DNA: TGTGCCAGCAGCTTAGGGGTGCTGGGCTACACCTTC
D gene: .
clone size: .
J gene: TRBJ1-2
V gene: TRBV7-9

CDR3 protein: CASNSPMGRGIETQYF
CDR3 DNA: TGTGCCAGCAATTCCCCAATGGGCAGAGGGATTGAGACCCAGTACTTC
D gene: .
clone size: .
J gene: TRBJ2-5
V gene: TRBV28

CDR3 protein: CASLEGGTDNEKLFF
CDR3 DNA: TGTGCCAGCTTGGAGGGGGGCACTGATAATGAAAAACTGTTTTTT
D gene: .
clone size: .
J gene: TRBJ1-4
V gene: TRBV12-3/TRBV12-4

CDR3 protein: CASSLDSGSRTVSTDTQYF
CDR3 DNA: TGTGCCAGCAGCTTAGACTCCGGTTCGCGGACAGTTAGCACAGATACGCAGTATTTT
D gene: .
clone size: many
J gene: TRBJ2-3
V gene: TRBV7-8

CDR3 protein: CASSLFDPGQVEKETQYF
CDR3 DNA: TGTGCCAGCAGTTTATTCGATCCGGGACAGGTGGAAAAAGAGACCCAGTACTTC
D gene: TRBD1
clone size: few
J gene: TRBJ2-5
V gene: TRBV28

CDR3 protein: CASSSLPARGQETQYF
CDR3 DNA: TGTGCCAGCAGTTCTCTTCCTGCGAGGGGCCAAGAGACCCAGTACTTC
D gene: .
clone size: .
J gene: TRBJ2-5
V gene: TRBV28

CDR3 protein: CASKRGPQHYEQYF
CDR3 DNA: TGTGCCAGCAAGCGGGGACCTCAACATTACGAGCAGTACTTC
D gene: TRBD2
clone size: .
J gene: TRBJ2-7
V gene: TRBV27

CDR3 protein: CASSLGRGGFGNEQFF
CDR3 DNA: TGTGCCAGCAGCTTAGGCAGGGGGGGATTTGGGAATGAGCAGTTCTTC
D gene: .
clone size: many
J gene: TRBJ2-1
V gene: TRBV7-8

CDR3 protein: CSGRDRGLTQYF
CDR3 DNA: TGCAGTGGACGGGACAGGGGGCTTACGCAGTATTTT
D gene: TRBD1
clone size: .
J gene: TRBJ2-3
V gene: TRBV20-1

CDR3 protein: CASWGTGDPNPEAFF
CDR3 DNA: TGTGCCTCTTGGGGGACAGGGGATCCCAACCCTGAAGCTTTCTTT
D gene: TRBD1
clone size: few
J gene: TRBJ1-1
V gene: TRBV19

CDR3 protein: CASRDRTATSTEAFF
CDR3 DNA: TGTGCCAGCAGAGACAGGACCGCTACGAGCACTGAAGCTTTCTTT
D gene: .
clone size: .
J gene: TRBJ1-1
V gene: TRBV6-6

CDR3 protein: CASSFQTTSYEQYF
CDR3 DNA: TGCGCCAGCAGCTTTCAGACGACATCCTACGAGCAGTACTTC
D gene: .
clone size: .
J gene: TRBJ2-7
V gene: TRBV5-1